These T cell receptor beta chains were read from a single sample in a study of cytomegalovirus exposure and HLA in healthy donors. The table came from immunoSEQ multiplex PCR; TCRdb's copy has only in-frame clones and leaves some out. The top ten clones hold roughly 7% of a sample with roughly 150,000 clones, roughly three quarters of them seen once. The source material was PBMCs. The receptors here all came from a woman aged 40-49 years in good health and CMV-seropositive. CDR3s include the opening cysteine and the closing phenylalanine or tryptophan. A D gene is named only where the DNA matches it firmly. A clone size is listed for some rows: how often the clone was seen (once, few, many), or a class if it is expanded.

v_call	j_call	clone_size	d_call	cdr3_aa	cdr3_nt
TRBV28	TRBJ1-2	few	TRBD1	CASTWTGFYGYTF	TGTGCCAGCACTTGGACAGGGTTCTATGGCTACACCTTC
TRBV4-2	TRBJ1-1	-	TRBD1	CASSQESTGTGTGAFF	TGTGCCAGCAGCCAAGAATCGACCGGGACAGGCACGGGAGCTTTCTTT
TRBV30	TRBJ1-4	-	TRBD1	CAWGTGGKLFF	TGTGCCTGGGGGACAGGGGGAAAACTGTTTTTT
TRBV2	TRBJ2-7	-	-	CASTQHQTTYEQYF	TGTGCCAGCACCCAACACCAGACTACCTACGAGCAGTACTTC
TRBV19	TRBJ1-4	-	-	CASSTLLQEKLFF	TGTGCCAGTAGTACCCTGCTCCAGGAAAAACTGTTTTTT
TRBV7-9	TRBJ2-1	-	TRBD2	CSSSPGLAGVIRFF	TGTTCCAGCAGCCCGGGACTAGCGGGGGTAATTCGGTTCTTC
TRBV30	TRBJ1-2	-	TRBD1	CAWSESLQGADGYTF	TGTGCCTGGAGTGAATCCTTGCAGGGGGCAGATGGCTACACCTTC
TRBV5-8	TRBJ1-6	-	-	CASSLVVRDSPLHF	TGTGCCAGCAGCTTGGTGGTCAGGGATTCACCCCTCCACTTT
TRBV30	TRBJ1-1	-	TRBD1	CAWSQGVNTEAFF	TGTGCCTGGAGTCAGGGGGTGAACACTGAAGCTTTCTTT
TRBV11-1	TRBJ2-1	-	-	CASSSPSGREVNEQFF	-
TRBV4-2	TRBJ1-6	-	TRBD1	CASSQGQGAGVSSPLHF	TGTGCCAGCAGCCAAGGACAGGGGGCCGGTGTAAGTTCACCCCTCCACTTT
TRBV5-4	TRBJ2-5	-	-	CASSRTQAQETQYF	TGTGCCAGCAGCCGGACACAAGCACAAGAGACCCAGTACTTC
TRBV28	TRBJ1-6	few	-	CASRRGNSPLHF	TGTGCCAGCCGCCGAGGGAATTCACCCCTCCACTTT
TRBV30	TRBJ2-3	-	-	CAWRKGPRHTQYF	TGTGCCTGGAGGAAGGGGCCTCGGCATACGCAGTATTTT
TRBV28	TRBJ2-3	-	-	CASTLGTSTDTQYF	TGTGCCAGTACCCTAGGTACTAGCACAGATACGCAGTATTTT
TRBV7-2	TRBJ2-1	-	TRBD2	CASSPGASGAYNEQFF	TGTGCCAGCAGCCCAGGAGCTAGCGGGGCTTACAATGAGCAGTTCTTC
TRBV28	TRBJ1-2	-	-	CASSAPSQGTYGYTF	TGTGCCAGCAGCGCACCGTCACAGGGTACCTATGGCTACACCTTC
TRBV28	TRBJ2-2	-	TRBD2	CASHPPGLVVVGELFF	TGTGCCAGCCACCCGCCCGGACTAGTAGTCGTCGGGGAGCTGTTTTTT
TRBV29-1	TRBJ1-3	-	-	CSVDRGNTIYF	TGCAGCGTTGATCGGGGAAACACCATATATTTT
TRBV5-6	TRBJ2-5	few	TRBD2	CASSLGLAGQETQYF	TGTGCCAGCAGCTTGGGGTTAGCGGGGCAAGAGACCCAGTACTTC
TRBV9	TRBJ1-1	once	-	CASSVGDYTEAFF	TGTGCCAGCAGCGTAGGCGATTACACTGAAGCTTTCTTT
TRBV18	TRBJ1-4	-	-	CASSPRQEIKLFF	TGTGCCAGCTCACCGAGACAGGAGATCAAACTGTTTTTT
TRBV7-2	TRBJ2-2	-	TRBD2	CASSKLAGIPNTGELFF	TGTGCCAGCAGCAAACTAGCGGGTATACCGAACACCGGGGAGCTGTTTTTT
TRBV6-5	TRBJ1-6	-	TRBD1	CASSSDSGQGAETLHF	TGTGCCAGCAGTTCAGACTCGGGACAGGGGGCTGAGACCCTCCACTTT
TRBV27	TRBJ1-5	few	-	CASRPSSGGASNQPQHF	TGTGCCAGCAGGCCCAGCTCGGGGGGTGCAAGCAATCAGCCCCAGCATTTT
TRBV4-3	TRBJ2-3	few	-	CASSQEITDTQYF	TGCGCCAGCAGCCAGGAGATCACAGATACGCAGTATTTT
TRBV7-6	TRBJ2-2	-	TRBD2	CASSLPYPGTSGVNTGELFF	TGTGCCAGCAGCCTACCCTACCCCGGGACTAGCGGAGTTAACACCGGGGAGCTGTTTTTT
TRBV7-9	TRBJ1-4	-	TRBD1	CASSQLRDRSEKLFF	TGTGCCAGCAGCCAACTCCGGGACAGGAGTGAAAAACTGTTTTTT
TRBV4-3	TRBJ2-1	few	-	CASSQEVARSSYNEQFF	TGCGCCAGCAGCCAAGAGGTTGCTAGAAGCTCCTACAATGAGCAGTTCTTC
TRBV29-1	TRBJ2-3	-	TRBD2	CSVVGSGGEGNTQYF	TGCAGCGTTGTCGGTAGCGGGGGGGAGGGAAATACGCAGTATTTT
TRBV4-3	TRBJ2-4	-	TRBD2	CASSQGVAGGIENIQYF	TGCGCCAGCAGCCAAGGCGTAGCGGGGGGGATCGAAAACATTCAGTACTTC
TRBV28	TRBJ1-2	-	TRBD1	CASKHDRGRKTYGYTF	TGTGCCAGCAAGCATGACAGGGGGCGAAAAACTTATGGCTACACCTTC
TRBV7-9	TRBJ2-7	once	TRBD2	CASSASGGEGEQYF	TGTGCCAGCAGCGCTAGCGGGGGGGAGGGCGAGCAGTACTTC
TRBV16	TRBJ1-2	few	TRBD1	CASSRIQGALDGYTF	TGTGCCAGCAGCAGAATACAGGGGGCTCTAGATGGCTACACCTTC
TRBV28	TRBJ1-1	few	-	CASSPTSDSNTEAFF	TGTGCCAGCAGTCCAACCTCGGACAGTAATACTGAAGCTTTCTTT
TRBV18	TRBJ1-4	-	TRBD1	CASLDRGIFFVNEKLFF	TGTGCCAGTTTGGACAGGGGGATTTTTTTTGTCAATGAAAAACTGTTTTTT
TRBV30	TRBJ2-7	-	-	CAWSPFRTAGSYEQYF	TGTGCCTGGAGTCCCTTCAGAACGGCGGGTTCCTACGAGCAGTACTTC
TRBV4-3	TRBJ2-7	once	TRBD1	CASSHGNRGPYEQYF	TGCGCCAGCAGCCACGGAAACAGGGGGCCCTACGAGCAGTACTTC
TRBV5-6	TRBJ1-1	-	TRBD1	CASSLGGQGIGNTEAFF	TGTGCCAGCAGCTTGGGGGGACAGGGAATAGGGAACACTGAAGCTTTCTTT
TRBV27	TRBJ2-3	once	TRBD2	CASSFGLGPSTQYF	TGTGCCAGCAGTTTTGGACTAGGACCTAGTACGCAGTATTTT
TRBV7-2	TRBJ1-2	-	-	CASRGTTLPLYGYTF	TGTGCCAGCAGAGGGACAACTCTCCCCCTCTATGGCTACACCTTC
TRBV7-9	TRBJ2-2	-	TRBD1	CASSSTRGLRTGELFF	TGTGCCAGCAGCTCAACAAGGGGGCTCCGGACCGGGGAGCTGTTTTTT
TRBV28	TRBJ2-3	-	TRBD1	CASNEGASVGDTQYF	TGTGCCAGCAACGAGGGGGCGAGCGTCGGAGATACGCAGTATTTT
TRBV6-6	TRBJ2-1	-	TRBD1	CASSYSHRTGNNEQFF	TGTGCCAGCAGTTACTCCCATAGGACAGGGAATAATGAGCAGTTCTTC
TRBV15	TRBJ1-1	-	TRBD1	CATSRDTASSTGDF	TGTGCCACCAGCAGAGATACTGCGTCTTCGACAGGGGACTTT
TRBV6-1	TRBJ2-5	-	TRBD1	CASRASNNRGETQYF	TGTGCCAGCAGGGCCTCAAACAACAGGGGGGAGACCCAGTACTTC
TRBV5-6	TRBJ1-2	-	-	CASSLGRRTYGYTF	TGTGCCAGCAGCTTGGGCCGGAGAACCTATGGCTACACCTTC
TRBV9	TRBJ2-3	-	-	CASSPRLVSSDTQYF	TGTGCCAGCAGCCCAAGACTAGTTAGTTCTGATACGCAGTATTTT
TRBV10-3	TRBJ1-5	few	-	CAISRQSNQPQHF	TGTGCCATCAGTCGACAGAGCAATCAGCCCCAGCATTTT
TRBV5-8	TRBJ2-5	-	TRBD2	CASSSLLAGGGETQYF	TGTGCCAGCAGCTCCCTACTAGCGGGCGGAGGTGAGACCCAGTACTTC
TRBV28	TRBJ2-6	once	TRBD1	CASSPGGRSGANVLTF	TGTGCCAGCAGCCCAGGGGGCCGGTCTGGGGCCAACGTCCTGACTTTC
TRBV5-8	TRBJ1-4	-	-	CASSPGAHRRNEKLFF	TGTGCCAGCAGCCCAGGGGCTCATCGAAGGAATGAAAAACTGTTTTTT
TRBV6-6	TRBJ1-2	-	TRBD1	CASSYPTGGADYGYTF	TGTGCCAGCAGTTATCCTACAGGGGGCGCTGACTATGGCTACACCTTC
TRBV19	TRBJ1-1	-	-	CASSVRTVNTEAFF	TGTGCCAGTAGTGTAAGGACTGTGAACACTGAAGCTTTCTTT
TRBV7-9	TRBJ1-2	-	-	CASSSDREANYGYTF	TGTGCCAGCAGCTCGGACAGAGAAGCTAACTATGGCTACACCTTC
TRBV4-3	TRBJ2-7	-	TRBD2	CASSQVAAGGSYEQYF	TGCGCCAGCAGCCAGGTAGCAGCGGGGGGTAGCTACGAGCAGTACTTC
TRBV10-3	TRBJ2-7	-	-	CAISEPGLYTSYEQYF	TGTGCCATCAGTGAGCCCGGACTTTATACCTCCTACGAGCAGTACTTC
TRBV6-1	TRBJ2-1	few	-	CASRGKGYYNEQFF	TGTGCCAGCAGGGGAAAGGGGTACTACAATGAGCAGTTCTTC